The sequence of this T cell receptor beta chain was determined in a study of T-cell reconstitution after alpha-beta-depleted transplantation in children. Preparation of the TCRbeta library used unique molecular identifiers. TCRdb re-called the PCR reads through MiXCR, storing one row per CDR3 protein. Of around 340,000 distinct CDR3 sequences detected, about an eighth appear once; the ten largest clones hold roughly 4.5%. Germline CDR1 SGHRS, CDR2 YFSETQ. V was cut by 0 bases and J by 1 base, with 10 bases left in between. CDR3 size: 16 residues. The chain couples TRBV5-1 to TRBJ2-2; no reliable D call. The source was PBMCs, collected from the stem cell graft. The TCR comes from a human donor who donated a stem cell graft to a child with Fanconi anemia. The CDR3 loop reads CASSLDRSLNTGELFF. The CDR3 DNA is TGCGCCAGCAGCTTGGACAGATCATTGAACACCGGGGAGCTGTTTTTT.